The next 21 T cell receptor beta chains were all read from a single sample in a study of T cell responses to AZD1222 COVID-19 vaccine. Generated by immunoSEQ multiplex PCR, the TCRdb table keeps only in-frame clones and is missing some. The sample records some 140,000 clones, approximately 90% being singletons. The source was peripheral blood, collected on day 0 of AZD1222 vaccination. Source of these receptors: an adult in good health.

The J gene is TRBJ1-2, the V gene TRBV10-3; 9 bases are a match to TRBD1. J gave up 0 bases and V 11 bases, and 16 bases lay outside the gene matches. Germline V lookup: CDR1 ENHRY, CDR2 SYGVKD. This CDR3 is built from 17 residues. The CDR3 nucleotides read TGTGCCGTCACGCCGGGACAGGGATCCTCAGCTAACTATGGCTACACCTTC. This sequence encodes CAVTPGQGSSANYGYTF.

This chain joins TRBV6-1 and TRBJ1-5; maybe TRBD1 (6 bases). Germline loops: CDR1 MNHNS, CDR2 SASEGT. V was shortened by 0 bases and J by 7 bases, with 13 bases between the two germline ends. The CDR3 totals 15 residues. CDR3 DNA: TGTGCCAGCAGTGAAGCAGGGGGATATTCACAGCCCCAGCATTTT. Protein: CASSEAGGYSQPQHF.

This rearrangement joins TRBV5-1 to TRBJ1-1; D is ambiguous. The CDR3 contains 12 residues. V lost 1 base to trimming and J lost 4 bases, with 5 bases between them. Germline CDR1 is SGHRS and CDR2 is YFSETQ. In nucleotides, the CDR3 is TGCGCCAGCAGCTTGAGAGCCACTGAAGCTTTCTTT. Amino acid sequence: CASSLRATEAFF.

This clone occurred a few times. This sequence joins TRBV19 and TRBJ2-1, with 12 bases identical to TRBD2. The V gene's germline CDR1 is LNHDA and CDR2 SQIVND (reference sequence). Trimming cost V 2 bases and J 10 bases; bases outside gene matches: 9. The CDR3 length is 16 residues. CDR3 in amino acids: CASSIRIGLAGQEQFF. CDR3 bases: TGTGCCAGTAGTATACGTATAGGACTAGCGGGGCAGGAGCAGTTCTTC.

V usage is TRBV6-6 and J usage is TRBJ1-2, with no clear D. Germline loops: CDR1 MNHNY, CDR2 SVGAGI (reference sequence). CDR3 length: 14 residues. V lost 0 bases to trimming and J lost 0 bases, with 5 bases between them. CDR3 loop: CASSYSQTNYGYTF. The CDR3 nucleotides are TGTGCCAGCAGTTACTCGCAGACTAACTATGGCTACACCTTC.

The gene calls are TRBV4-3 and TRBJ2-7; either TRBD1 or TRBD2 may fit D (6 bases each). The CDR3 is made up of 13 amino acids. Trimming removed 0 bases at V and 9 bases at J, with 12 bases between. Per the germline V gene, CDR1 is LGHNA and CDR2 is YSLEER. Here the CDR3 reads CASSQEQGLGQYF. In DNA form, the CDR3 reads TGCGCCAGCAGCCAAGAACAGGGACTTGGGCAGTACTTC.

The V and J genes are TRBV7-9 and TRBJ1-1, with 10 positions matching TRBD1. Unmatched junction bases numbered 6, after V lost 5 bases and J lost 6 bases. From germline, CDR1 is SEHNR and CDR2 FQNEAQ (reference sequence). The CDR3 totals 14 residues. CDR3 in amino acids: CASSPGQGGAEAFF. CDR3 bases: TGTGCCAGCAGCCCTGGACAGGGGGGGGCTGAAGCTTTCTTT.

CDR3: CASSLWRTSTYNEQFF. CDR3 nucleotides: TGTGCCAGCAGCTTGTGGAGGACTTCGACCTACAATGAGCAGTTCTTC. The chain employs TRBV5-8 and TRBJ2-1, with D possibly TRBD2 on 5 matching bases. CDR3 length equals 16 residues. Per germline, CDR1 SGHTS and CDR2 YDEGEE. V lost 1 base and J lost 2, with 13 bases in between.

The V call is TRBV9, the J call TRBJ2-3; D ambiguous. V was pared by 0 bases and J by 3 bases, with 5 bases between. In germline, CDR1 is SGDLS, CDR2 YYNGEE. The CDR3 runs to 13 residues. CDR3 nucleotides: TGTGCCAGCAGCGTAGTTACGACAGATACGCAGTATTTT. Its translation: CASSVVTTDTQYF.

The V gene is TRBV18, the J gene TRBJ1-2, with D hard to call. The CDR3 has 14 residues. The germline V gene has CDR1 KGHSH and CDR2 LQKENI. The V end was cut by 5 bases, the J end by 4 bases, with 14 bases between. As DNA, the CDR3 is TGTGCCAGCTCAGGCTCATTAGAGAGCTATGGCTACACCTTC. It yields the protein CASSGSLESYGYTF.

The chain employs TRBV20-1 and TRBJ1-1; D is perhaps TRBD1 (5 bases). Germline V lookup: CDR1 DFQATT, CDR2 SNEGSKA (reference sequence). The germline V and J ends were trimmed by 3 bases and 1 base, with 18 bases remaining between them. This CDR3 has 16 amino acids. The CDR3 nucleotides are TGCAGTGCTAGTCCATCCTTTACAGGTCGGAACACTGAAGCTTTCTTT. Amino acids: CSASPSFTGRNTEAFF.

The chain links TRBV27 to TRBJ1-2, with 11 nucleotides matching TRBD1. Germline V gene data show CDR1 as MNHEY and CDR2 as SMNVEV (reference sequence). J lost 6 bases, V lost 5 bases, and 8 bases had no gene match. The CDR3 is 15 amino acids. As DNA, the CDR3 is TGTGCCAGCAGTGAACCGGGACAGGGGGTCGATGGCTACACCTTC. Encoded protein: CASSEPGQGVDGYTF.

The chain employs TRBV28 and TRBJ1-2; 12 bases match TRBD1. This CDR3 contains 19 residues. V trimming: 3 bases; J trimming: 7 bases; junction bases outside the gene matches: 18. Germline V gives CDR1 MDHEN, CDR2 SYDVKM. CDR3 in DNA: TGTGCCAGCAGTTTTCTGCATTTCCGGGACAGGGGGCTGATCAGTGGCTACACCTTC. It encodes CASSFLHFRDRGLISGYTF.

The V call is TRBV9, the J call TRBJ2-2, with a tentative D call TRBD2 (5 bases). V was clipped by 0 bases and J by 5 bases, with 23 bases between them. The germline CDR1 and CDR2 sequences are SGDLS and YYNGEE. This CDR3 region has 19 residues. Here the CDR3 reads CASSVAKGWQEVWTGELFF. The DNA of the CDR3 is TGTGCCAGCAGCGTAGCAAAGGGTTGGCAGGAGGTATGGACCGGGGAGCTGTTTTTT.

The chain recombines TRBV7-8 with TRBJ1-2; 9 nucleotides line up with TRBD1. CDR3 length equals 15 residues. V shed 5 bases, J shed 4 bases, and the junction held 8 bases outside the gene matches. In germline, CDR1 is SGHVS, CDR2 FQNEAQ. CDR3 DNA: TGTGCCAGCAGCGCCCGCGGGACAGGGTCCTATGGCTACACCTTC. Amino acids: CASSARGTGSYGYTF.

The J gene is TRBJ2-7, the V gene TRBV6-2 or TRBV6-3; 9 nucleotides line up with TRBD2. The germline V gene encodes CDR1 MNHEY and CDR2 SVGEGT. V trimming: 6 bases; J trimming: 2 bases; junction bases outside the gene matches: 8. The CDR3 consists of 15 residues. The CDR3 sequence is CASSLEAGGAYEQYF. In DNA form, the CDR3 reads TGTGCCAGCAGCCTTGAAGCGGGAGGCGCCTACGAGCAGTACTTC.

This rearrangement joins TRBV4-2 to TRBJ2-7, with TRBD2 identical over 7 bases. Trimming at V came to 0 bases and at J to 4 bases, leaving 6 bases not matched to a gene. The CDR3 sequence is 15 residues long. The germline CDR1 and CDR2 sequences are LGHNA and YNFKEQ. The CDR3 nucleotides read TGTGCCAGCAGCCAAGATTGGGGGGGAGGTTACGAGCAGTACTTC. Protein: CASSQDWGGGYEQYF.

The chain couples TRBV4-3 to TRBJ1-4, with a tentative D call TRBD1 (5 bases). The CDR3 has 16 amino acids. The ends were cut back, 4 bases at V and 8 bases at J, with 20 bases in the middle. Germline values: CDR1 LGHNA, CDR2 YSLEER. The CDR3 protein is CASSLGRGGVGEKLFF. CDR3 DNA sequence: TGCGCCAGCAGCCTCGGAAGGGGTGGGGTCGGGGAAAAACTGTTTTTT.

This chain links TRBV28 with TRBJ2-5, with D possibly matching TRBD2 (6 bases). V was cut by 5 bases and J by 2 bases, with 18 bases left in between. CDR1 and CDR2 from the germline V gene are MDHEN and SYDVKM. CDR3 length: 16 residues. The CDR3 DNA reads TGTGCCAGCAGTGAGGTCGGGAGCCCATCACAAGAGACCCAGTACTTC. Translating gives CASSEVGSPSQETQYF.

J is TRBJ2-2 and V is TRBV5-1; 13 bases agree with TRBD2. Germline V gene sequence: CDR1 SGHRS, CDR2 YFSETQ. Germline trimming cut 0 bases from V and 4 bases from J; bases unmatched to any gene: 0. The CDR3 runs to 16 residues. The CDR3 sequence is CASSLGLAGGTGELFF. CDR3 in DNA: TGCGCCAGCAGCTTGGGACTAGCGGGAGGCACCGGGGAGCTGTTTTTT.

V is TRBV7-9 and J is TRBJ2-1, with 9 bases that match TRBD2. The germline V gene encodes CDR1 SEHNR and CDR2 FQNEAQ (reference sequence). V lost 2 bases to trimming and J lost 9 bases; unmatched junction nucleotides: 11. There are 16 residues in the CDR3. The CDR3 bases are TGTGCCAGCAGCTTAAGGGGTAGCGGGAGATTCGGTGAGCAGTTCTTC. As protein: CASSLRGSGRFGEQFF. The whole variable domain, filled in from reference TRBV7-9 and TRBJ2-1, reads DTGVSQNPRHKITKRGQNVTFRCDPISEHNRLYWYRQTLGQGPEFLTYFQNEAQLEKSRLLSDRFSAERPKGSFSTLEIQRTEQGDSAMYLCASSLRGSGRFGEQFFGPGTRLTVL.